The 14 T cell receptor beta chains in this list originate from one sample, sequenced in a study of chemoradiotherapy in HPV16-positive cancers. Assay used: immunoSEQ multiplex PCR; TCRdb lists only in-frame clones, some missing. This table holds 16,000 or so clones, around 72% found once. This material was obtained from a patient who underwent chemoradiotherapy. The receptor source for this set is a human donor with HPV-associated anogenital cancer.

The J gene is TRBJ1-6, the V gene TRBV10-3; weak D call: TRBD1 (5 bases). This CDR3 has 16 residues. Per the germline V gene, CDR1 is ENHRY and CDR2 is SYGVKD. Trimming took off 4 bases at V and 5 bases at J, with 15 bases between the two ends. The DNA for the CDR3 is TGTGCCATCAGTGCGGGACTCCCTCCGGATAATTCACCCCTCCACTTT. It is translated as CAISAGLPPDNSPLHF.

This chain links TRBV15 with TRBJ1-5; D unclear. The CDR3 consists of 15 residues. Deletions cut 5 bases from V and 6 bases from J, with 17 bases between. CDR1 LNHNV and CDR2 YYDKDF come from the germline V gene (reference sequence). The CDR3 region is CATSAHRYSGQPQHF. For the CDR3, the DNA is TGTGCCACCAGCGCTCACCGATATTCGGGTCAGCCCCAGCATTTT.

The sample holds a few counts of this clone. The rearrangement uses TRBV11-2 and TRBJ2-7, with D unresolved. Germline V gene lookup returns CDR1 SGHAT and CDR2 FQNNGV. The CDR3 spans 14 residues. The ends were cut back, 10 bases at V and 3 bases at J, with 19 bases in the middle. CDR3 protein: CATSLRQFNYEQYF. CDR3 sequence (DNA): TGTGCCACCTCACTTCGTCAGTTCAACTACGAGCAGTACTTC.

This chain links TRBV5-1 with TRBJ1-1; 8 bases are shared with TRBD1. V shed 1 base and J 3 bases; nucleotides not matched to a gene: 5. From germline, CDR1 is SGHRS and CDR2 YFSETQ. This CDR3 spans 15 amino acids. The CDR3 loop reads CASSLFPGGYTEAFF. CDR3 nucleotides: TGCGCCAGCAGCTTGTTTCCAGGGGGCTACACTGAAGCTTTCTTT.

The V call is TRBV2, the J call TRBJ1-2, with D possibly being TRBD1 (6 bases). Germline V gives CDR1 SNHLY, CDR2 FYNNEI. The V end was cut by 3 bases, the J end by 8 bases, with 16 bases between. CDR3 length: 14 amino acids. The chain's CDR3 is CASSDQGILRGYTF. The CDR3 coding sequence is TGTGCCAGCAGTGACCAGGGGATATTACGAGGCTACACCTTC.

The genes are TRBV12-2 and TRBJ1-6; TRBD1, the table's D call, lacks a check against the DNA. TRBV12-2 is a known pseudogene. The CDR3 runs to 15 residues. DNA of the CDR3: TGTGCAAGTCGCTTAGCTGGCAGGGGATATTCACCCCTCCACTTT. It specifies CASRLAGRGYSPLHF.

The chain links TRBV18 to TRBJ1-1; perhaps TRBD1 as D (6 bases). Germline V gives CDR1 KGHSH, CDR2 LQKENI. The V gene lost 5 bases and the J gene lost 0 bases, with 13 bases spanning the gap. The CDR3 runs 15 residues. The CDR3 DNA reads TGTGCCAGCTCATTTTCGGACAGCATGAACACTGAAGCTTTCTTT. Translating gives CASSFSDSMNTEAFF. Based on the CDR3 plus reference TRBV18 and TRBJ1-1, the full variable domain is NAGVMQNPRHLVRRRGQEARLRCSPMKGHSHVYWYRQLPEEGLKFMVYLQKENIIDESGMPKERFSAEFPKEGPSILRIQQVVRGDSAAYFCASSFSDSMNTEAFFGQGTRLTVV.

The chain couples TRBV19 to TRBJ2-6; TRBD2 might be the D (6 bases). Germline loops: CDR1 LNHDA, CDR2 SQIVND (reference sequence). This CDR3 region has 17 residues. Trimming left V 3 bases short and J 0 bases short, with 12 bases between. CDR3 residues: CASSMGGFSSGANVLTF. The DNA for the CDR3 is TGTGCCAGTAGTATGGGGGGTTTTTCCTCTGGGGCCAACGTCCTGACTTTC. The full variable domain, in which reference TRBV19 and TRBJ2-6 provide the parts outside the CDR3, is DGGITQSPKYLFRKEGQNVTLSCEQNLNHDAMYWYRQDPGQGLRLIYYSQIVNDFQKGDIAEGYSVSREKKESFPLTVTSAQKNPTAFYLCASSMGGFSSGANVLTFGAGSRLTVL.

In nucleotides, the CDR3 is TGTGCCAGCAGCAGGGGAGAGGGAGTGGATGGCTACACCTTC. It codes for CASSRGEGVDGYTF. The rearrangement uses TRBV7-6 and TRBJ1-2, with a tentative D call TRBD1 (5 bases). The CDR3 runs to 14 residues. CDR1 and CDR2 from the germline V gene are SGHVS and FNYEAQ. Trimming took off 5 bases at V and 6 bases at J, with 16 bases between the two ends.

This clone showed up just a few times. The V and J genes are TRBV7-9 and TRBJ1-6; no clear D gene. The CDR3 runs to 14 residues. The V gene's germline CDR1 is SEHNR and CDR2 FQNEAQ (reference sequence). V was cut by 3 bases and J by 8 bases, with 11 bases left in between. The CDR3: CASSFSFWDSPLHF. Written as DNA, the CDR3 is TGTGCCAGCAGCTTTAGTTTCTGGGATTCACCCCTCCACTTT.

The rearrangement links TRBV18 to TRBJ2-7; D is unclear. V was clipped by 1 base and J by 4 bases, with 8 bases between them. Germline loops: CDR1 KGHSH, CDR2 LQKENI. This CDR3 contains 13 residues. CDR3 residues: CASSPRAEYEQYF. CDR3 sequence (DNA): TGTGCCAGCTCACCACGAGCCGAGTACGAGCAGTACTTC.

This clone was found once. The rearrangement joins TRBV11-3 to TRBJ2-3, with 12 bases identical to TRBD2. The CDR3 extends over 15 amino acids. CDR1 and CDR2 (germline): SGHNT, YENEEA. Trimming removed 5 bases from V and 3 bases from J; junction bases left unmatched: 3. CDR3 region: CASSPSGGATDTQYF. CDR3 nucleotides: TGTGCCAGCAGCCCTAGCGGGGGGGCAACAGATACGCAGTATTTT. The whole variable domain, remainder taken from reference TRBV11-3 and TRBJ2-3, is EAGVVQSPRYKIIEKKQPVAFWCNPISGHNTLYWYLQNLGQGPELLIRYENEEAVDDSQLPKDRFSAERLKGVDSTLKIQPAELGDSAVYLCASSPSGGATDTQYFGPGTRLTVL.

This clone was recorded once. The CDR3 DNA reads TGTGCCAGCAGCTTCGGCGGGGGGGCCTACGAGCAGTACTTC. Its translation is CASSFGGGAYEQYF. V is TRBV7-2 and J is TRBJ2-7; 9 bases agree with TRBD2. The CDR3 length is 14 residues. The germline V gene encodes CDR1 SGHTA and CDR2 FQGNSA. Unmatched junction bases numbered 2, after V lost 3 bases and J lost 2 bases.

This clone was seen a few times. The chain combines TRBV7-3 with TRBJ2-3, with unresolved D. The CDR3 length is 13 residues. V lost 2 bases to trimming and J lost 4 bases, with 7 bases between them. Germline CDR1 and CDR2: SGHTA and FQGTGA. As DNA, the CDR3 is TGTGCCAGCAGCTTACCCCCGGCAGATACGCAGTATTTT. Residues: CASSLPPADTQYF.